Below are 18 T cell receptor beta chains sequenced from a single sample in a study of T cell changes during pregnancy in multiple sclerosis. Using immunoSEQ multiplex PCR, the repertoire was profiled, and TCRdb retains in-frame clones only, with some absent. The repertoire consists of some 59,000 clones, with approximately 90% occurring once and the leading ten covering around 2.5%. The sequencing here drew on peripheral blood, taken in the first trimester of pregnancy. Every receptor here comes from a female donor with multiple sclerosis, enrolled in a pregnancy study.

This chain links TRBV19 with TRBJ1-2, with 11 bases fitting TRBD1. V was pared by 5 bases and J by 8 bases, with 16 bases of the junction left unmatched. Germline CDR1 and CDR2: LNHDA and SQIVND (reference sequence). The CDR3 contains 17 residues. The CDR3 DNA is TGTGCCAGTAGTTCGACCGCCGGGACAGGGGGTTTGTTCGGCTACACCTTC. Translating gives CASSSTAGTGGLFGYTF.

V usage is TRBV15 and J usage is TRBJ1-2; a weak D match, TRBD1 (5 bases). The germline V gene encodes CDR1 LNHNV and CDR2 YYDKDF (reference sequence). This CDR3 is built from 16 residues. The V and J ends lost 2 bases and 3 bases respectively, with 16 bases between them. This CDR3 is CATSRTTSGGDYGYTF. CDR3 in DNA: TGTGCCACCAGCAGAACCACGTCGGGGGGTGACTATGGCTACACCTTC.

The chain uses TRBV19 and TRBJ1-2, with 7 nucleotides matching TRBD1. The germline V gene has CDR1 LNHDA and CDR2 SQIVND (reference sequence). The CDR3 runs 15 residues. J was trimmed by 2 bases and V by 0 bases; bases with no gene match: 3. CDR3 sequence reads: CASSIDDRENYGYTF. The CDR3 region has the DNA TGTGCCAGTAGTATAGATGACAGGGAGAACTATGGCTACACCTTC.

This clone was seen just once. The chain employs TRBV7-2 and TRBJ2-1, with D possibly matching TRBD2 (6 bases). This CDR3 region has 15 residues. From germline, CDR1 is SGHTA and CDR2 FQGNSA. With 1 base removed from V and 6 bases from J, the gap between germline ends came to 13 bases. CDR3 region: CASSLGAGWGNEQFF. DNA for the CDR3: TGTGCCAGCAGCTTAGGGGCGGGATGGGGCAATGAGCAGTTCTTC.

This sequence joins TRBV12-5 and TRBJ2-5; D might be TRBD2 (6 bases). In germline, CDR1 is LGHNT, CDR2 FRNRAP. The ends were cut back, 1 base at V and 5 bases at J, with 8 bases in the middle. This CDR3 is 13 amino acids long. CDR3 loop: CASGLGLVETQYF. The CDR3 nucleotides are TGTGCTAGTGGTTTGGGACTAGTTGAGACCCAGTACTTC.

The CDR3 sequence: CASSFRDTQYF. CDR3 DNA: TGTGCCAGCAGCTTCCGGGATACGCAGTATTTT. The gene calls are TRBV13 and TRBJ2-3; D is ambiguous. The germline V gene encodes CDR1 PRHDT and CDR2 FYEKMQ (reference sequence). This CDR3 is built from 11 residues. The germline V and J ends were trimmed by 3 bases and 6 bases, with 4 bases remaining between them. Supplemented by reference TRBV13 and TRBJ2-3, the full variable domain reads AAGVIQSPRHLIKEKRETATLKCYPIPRHDTVYWYQQGPGQDPQFLISFYEKMQSDKGSIPDRFSAQQFSDYHSELNMSSLELGDSALYFCASSFRDTQYFGPGTRLTVL.

The chain joins TRBV6-5 to TRBJ1-2; the match to TRBD1 covers 7 bases. This CDR3 contains 13 residues. V was pared by 8 bases and J by 2 bases, with 5 bases of the junction left unmatched. CDR1 and CDR2 from the germline V gene are MNHEY and SVGAGI. CDR3 sequence: CASRRDRNYGYTF. DNA of the CDR3: TGTGCCAGCCGCCGGGACAGAAACTATGGCTACACCTTC.

The gene calls are TRBV7-2 and TRBJ2-1; TRBD2 matches 10 bases. Germline V gene data show CDR1 as SGHTA and CDR2 as FQGNSA. This CDR3 has 15 amino acids. With V trimmed by 7 bases and J by 8 bases, 11 bases remained unmatched. The CDR3 region has the DNA TGTGCCAGCACCCAAGGGCTAGCGGGAGACGATGAGCAGTTCTTC. Its translation: CASTQGLAGDDEQFF.

In this sample, this clone turned up a few times. This chain links TRBV30 with TRBJ1-5; possible D gene TRBD1, 5 bases. Trimming left V 2 bases short and J 6 bases short, with 11 bases between. Germline V gene lookup returns CDR1 GTSNPN and CDR2 SVGIG (reference sequence). The CDR3 totals 13 residues. The CDR3 nucleotides are TGTGCCTGGAGTCCCGGGGGTGGTCAGCCCCAGCATTTT. Its protein product is CAWSPGGGQPQHF.

V is TRBV6-5 and J is TRBJ2-7; 7 bases match TRBD1. The V and J ends lost 6 bases and 13 bases, in that order; junction bases with no gene match: 15. The CDR3 length is 13 residues. CDR1 and CDR2 from the germline V gene are MNHEY and SVGAGI. CDR3 nucleotide sequence: TGTGCCAGCAGAGCCGACAGGACAGGAAGTTTCTACTTC. It yields the protein CASRADRTGSFYF.

V usage is TRBV19 and J usage is TRBJ2-3, with 8 bases lining up with TRBD2. CDR1 is LNHDA and CDR2 is SQIVND in the germline V gene (reference sequence). CDR3 length equals 16 residues. V shed 6 bases, J shed 0 bases, and the junction held 8 bases outside the gene matches. Written as DNA, the CDR3 is TGTGCCAGTAGCCATCCCAGCGGGGGTAGCACAGATACGCAGTATTTT. Its protein product is CASSHPSGGSTDTQYF.

This sequence joins TRBV10-1 and TRBJ1-1, with 7 nucleotides matching TRBD1. CDR1 WNHNN and CDR2 SYGVQD come from the germline V gene (reference sequence). V lost 8 bases, J lost 4 bases, and 7 bases stayed unmatched. The CDR3 loop spans 13 amino acids. CDR3 sequence (DNA): TGCGCCAGCCCCGGACAGGCTGGCACTGAAGCTTTCTTT. It encodes CASPGQAGTEAFF.

This chain connects TRBV14 to TRBJ2-7; 8 bases agree with TRBD1. Germline V gene lookup returns CDR1 SGHDN and CDR2 FVKESK. V was clipped by 0 bases and J by 6 bases; unmatched bases: 13. The CDR3 is made up of 17 amino acids. The CDR3 is CASSQDRSGGQIGEQYF. CDR3 nucleotides: TGTGCCAGCAGCCAAGATAGGTCAGGGGGCCAAATCGGCGAGCAGTACTTC.

The V gene is TRBV5-1, the J gene TRBJ2-1, with 11 bases matching TRBD2. Germline CDR1 SGHRS, CDR2 YFSETQ. This CDR3 spans 15 amino acids. V trimming: 3 bases; J trimming: 3 bases; junction bases outside the gene matches: 2. DNA of the CDR3: TGCGCCAGCAGCTCTAGCGGGGGGTTCTACAATGAGCAGTTCTTC. Its protein is CASSSSGGFYNEQFF.

The chain employs TRBV28 and TRBJ1-2; D is unresolved. CDR1 is MDHEN, CDR2 SYDVKM, per germline. The CDR3 spans 12 residues. The V gene lost 4 bases and the J gene lost 6 bases, with 9 bases spanning the gap. The CDR3 loop is CASSSEGHGYTF. The CDR3 DNA is TGTGCCAGCAGTTCCGAGGGCCATGGCTACACCTTC.

This chain links TRBV5-4 with TRBJ2-7; 15 bases agree with TRBD2. Germline V gives CDR1 SGHNT, CDR2 YYREEE (reference sequence). This CDR3 spans 17 amino acids. V lost 5 bases to trimming and J lost 2 bases; unmatched junction nucleotides: 8. The CDR3 is CASSSPGLAGGPYEQYF. As DNA, the CDR3 is TGTGCCAGCAGTTCTCCCGGACTAGCGGGAGGGCCCTACGAGCAGTACTTC.

This rearrangement joins TRBV9 to TRBJ1-1; 8 bases are shared with TRBD1. The germline gives CDR1 SGDLS, CDR2 YYNGEE. After removal of 4 bases from V and 3 bases from J, the junction contained 5 bases not matched to a gene. The CDR3 extends over 14 amino acids. Written as DNA, the CDR3 is TGTGCCAGCAGCACTTGGACAGGGTACACTGAAGCTTTCTTT. Protein product: CASSTWTGYTEAFF.

The chain combines TRBV12-5 with TRBJ1-1; a weak D match, TRBD1 (5 bases). V was cut by 1 base and J by 11 bases, with 11 bases left in between. The CDR3 totals 12 residues. Germline V gene lookup returns CDR1 LGHNT and CDR2 FRNRAP. CDR3 sequence: CASGLGQGMAFF. The CDR3 nucleotides read TGTGCTAGTGGTTTGGGCCAGGGTATGGCTTTCTTT.